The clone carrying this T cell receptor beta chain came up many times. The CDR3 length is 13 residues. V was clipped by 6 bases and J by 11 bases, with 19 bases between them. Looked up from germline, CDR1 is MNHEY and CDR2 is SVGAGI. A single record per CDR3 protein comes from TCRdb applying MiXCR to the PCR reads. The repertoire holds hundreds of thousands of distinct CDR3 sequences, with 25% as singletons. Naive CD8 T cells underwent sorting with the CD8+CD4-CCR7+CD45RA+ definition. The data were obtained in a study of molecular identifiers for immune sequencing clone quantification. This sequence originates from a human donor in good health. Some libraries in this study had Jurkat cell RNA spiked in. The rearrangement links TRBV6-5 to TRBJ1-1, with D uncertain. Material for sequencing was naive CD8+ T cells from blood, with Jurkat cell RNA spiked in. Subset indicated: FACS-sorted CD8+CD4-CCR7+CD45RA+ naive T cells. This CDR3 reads CASRNRGSLRAFF. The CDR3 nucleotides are TGTGCCAGCAGAAACCGTGGTAGTTTGAGGGCTTTCTTT.